What follows is one T cell receptor beta chain and its context. Its antigen is unknown. The germline V gene encodes CDR1 SEHNR and CDR2 FQNEAQ (reference sequence). V dropped 1 base and J dropped 5 bases, with 8 bases sitting between them. The CDR3 is 13 amino acids. These data originate in a study of blood T cells in healthy people across ages. The second PCR ran about 6 to 11 cycles with a sample-barcoded 5' primer and J-beta primers. TCRdb itself ran the 5' RACE reads through MiXCR, one entry per CDR3 protein. The sample has roughly 730,000 distinct CDR3 sequences, around three fifths seen once. Whole-study findings and limits: TCR beta diversity correlated strongly with naive T cell percentage.

The sequencing sample was made of blood. The chain has TRBV7-9 and TRBJ1-1; a possible D gene is TRBD1 (5 bases). This TCR was sampled from a middle-aged man in good health. CDR3 loop: CASSLVGETEAFF. The CDR3 DNA reads TGTGCCAGCAGCTTAGTGGGGGAGACTGAAGCTTTCTTT.